Following are 29 T cell receptor beta chains from one sample sequenced in a study of shared clonotypes between healthy human individuals. Using immunoSEQ multiplex PCR, the repertoire was profiled, and TCRdb retains in-frame clones only, with some absent. This sample yields 980,000 or so clones, of which 60% to 85% are seen a single time; about 1.5% belongs to the top ten. The sample comprised memory CD4+ T cells sorted from blood. Specified subset: CD45RA-negative fraction. Receptors originate from a man between 18 and 35 years old in good health.

The chain carries TRBV7-8 and TRBJ2-1; 7 bases are shared with TRBD2. The CDR3 has 15 residues. CDR1 is SGHVS and CDR2 is FQNEAQ in the germline V gene. The ends lost 2 bases at V and 0 bases at J; junction bases unmatched: 1. DNA for the CDR3: TGTGCCAGCAGCTTAAGCGGGAACTCCTACAATGAGCAGTTCTTC. This codes for CASSLSGNSYNEQFF.

The chain joins TRBV9 to TRBJ1-1; D unclear. Trimming took 0 bases from V and 2 from J, leaving 5 bases between them. Germline V gene lookup returns CDR1 SGDLS and CDR2 YYNGEE. The CDR3 totals 13 residues. DNA of the CDR3: TGTGCCAGCAGCGTAGATGAAAACACTGAAGCTTTCTTT. Its translation: CASSVDENTEAFF.

The chain has TRBV13 and TRBJ2-3; no clear D. Germline V gene lookup returns CDR1 PRHDT and CDR2 FYEKMQ (reference sequence). The CDR3 loop spans 14 amino acids. The V end was cut by 5 bases, the J end by 3 bases, with 12 bases between. CDR3 amino acids: CASSHLEVTDTQYF. For the CDR3, the DNA is TGTGCCAGCAGCCACCTTGAGGTTACAGATACGCAGTATTTT.

This clone was observed once. The V gene is TRBV5-4, the J gene TRBJ1-2; D not resolved. V was trimmed by 3 bases and J by 0 bases, leaving 9 bases between them. Germline V gene data show CDR1 as SGHNT and CDR2 as YYREEE (reference sequence). The CDR3 extends over 14 amino acids. The CDR3 DNA follows: TGTGCCAGCAGCTCAATGGGGACTAACTATGGCTACACCTTC. Its protein is CASSSMGTNYGYTF. Filled out from reference TRBV5-4 and TRBJ1-2, the complete variable domain reads ETGVTQSPTHLIKTRGQQVTLRCSSQSGHNTVSWYQQALGQGPQFIFQYYREEENGRGNFPPRFSGLQFPNYSSELNVNALELDDSALYLCASSSMGTNYGYTFGSGTRLTVV.

This chain connects TRBV5-1 to TRBJ1-1, with D possibly matching TRBD1 (5 bases). The CDR3 sequence is 14 residues long. The V end lost 2 bases, the J end lost 3 bases, and 11 bases lay between the germline ends. Germline CDR1 reads SGHRS; CDR2 reads YFSETQ. The CDR3 region is CASSFGSRDTEAFF. Here the CDR3 DNA reads TGCGCCAGCAGCTTTGGGAGCAGGGACACTGAAGCTTTCTTT.

CDR3 residues: CASSFNPDPNTEAFF. CDR3 in DNA: TGTGCCAGCAGCTTCAACCCAGACCCGAACACTGAAGCTTTCTTT. V is TRBV11-2 and J is TRBJ1-1, with D uncertain. Germline CDR1 is SGHAT and CDR2 is FQNNGV. The CDR3 runs 15 residues. V was trimmed by 3 bases and J by 1 base, leaving 12 bases between them.

V usage is TRBV18 and J usage is TRBJ2-2, with D perhaps matching TRBD1 or TRBD2 (5 bases each). Trimming removed 2 bases from V and 3 bases from J, with 7 bases in between. CDR3 length: 14 residues. Looked up from germline, CDR1 is KGHSH and CDR2 is LQKENI. The chain's CDR3 is CASSPGGYTGELFF. The DNA for the CDR3 is TGTGCCAGCTCACCAGGGGGATACACCGGGGAGCTGTTTTTT.

This rearrangement joins TRBV5-1 to TRBJ1-1; possible D gene TRBD1, 5 bases. This CDR3 spans 14 amino acids. Deletions cut 3 bases from V and 0 bases from J, with 9 bases between. CDR1 is SGHRS and CDR2 is YFSETQ in the germline V gene. CDR3 DNA sequence: TGCGCCAGCAGCTCCAGACAGCTGAACACTGAAGCTTTCTTT. Amino acid sequence: CASSSRQLNTEAFF. The whole variable domain, remainder taken from reference TRBV5-1 and TRBJ1-1, is KAGVTQTPRYLIKTRGQQVTLSCSPISGHRSVSWYQQTPGQGLQFLFEYFSETQRNKGNFPGRFSGRQFSNSRSEMNVSTLELGDSALYLCASSSRQLNTEAFFGQGTRLTVV.

As regards this clone: A junction boundary mismatches the germline segment, possibly from a read error. The V call is TRBV28, the J call TRBJ1-2, with 8 bases aligning to TRBD1. Germline V gene data show CDR1 as MDHEN and CDR2 as SYDVKM. This CDR3 has 12 residues. CDR3 protein: CASSPRGQVLIF. DNA for the CDR3: TGTGCCAGCAGTCCAAGGGGACAGGTTCTAATCTTC.

The chain is built from TRBV6-1 and TRBJ2-2; perhaps D is TRBD1 or TRBD2 (6 bases each). CDR3 length equals 15 residues. Germline V gene lookup returns CDR1 MNHNS and CDR2 SASEGT. V was cut by 8 bases and J by 2 bases, with 15 bases left in between. CDR3 nucleotides: TGTGCCAGCGCGGGACACGGAGCAAACACCGGGGAGCTGTTTTTT. Translating gives CASAGHGANTGELFF.

J is TRBJ2-3 and V is TRBV30; 9 nucleotides agree with TRBD2. With V trimmed by 1 base and J by 1 base, 9 bases remained unmatched. From germline, CDR1 is GTSNPN and CDR2 SVGIG (reference sequence). This CDR3 comprises 17 residues. Here the CDR3 reads CAWSAAGGPSGTDTQYF. CDR3 DNA: TGTGCCTGGAGTGCAGCGGGGGGCCCGTCGGGCACAGATACGCAGTATTTT.

V is TRBV5-4 and J is TRBJ2-7; the match to TRBD1 covers 7 bases. This CDR3 is built from 15 residues. Germline CDR1 reads SGHNT; CDR2 reads YYREEE (reference sequence). The ends lost 4 bases at V and 6 bases at J; junction bases unmatched: 13. In DNA form, the CDR3 reads TGTGCCAGCAGCGCTACAGGGGAGACTCTTGTCGAGCAGTACTTC. Its translation: CASSATGETLVEQYF.

The chain links TRBV5-6 to TRBJ2-7; no clear D gene. This CDR3 has 13 residues. The V gene lost 3 bases and the J gene lost 7 bases, with 14 bases spanning the gap. The germline CDR1 and CDR2 sequences are SGHDT and YYEEEE. Here the CDR3 DNA reads TGTGCCAGCAGCTGGTCACGGAACGGGGAGCAGTACTTC. It is translated as CASSWSRNGEQYF.

This clone was recorded once. The CDR3 loop is CASRKPGQGNEQFF. The CDR3 DNA reads TGTGCCAGCAGGAAACCGGGACAGGGGAATGAGCAGTTCTTC. V usage is TRBV6-5 and J usage is TRBJ2-1; the match to TRBD1 covers 10 bases. Germline V gene data show CDR1 as MNHEY and CDR2 as SVGAGI. The CDR3 spans 14 residues. V trimming: 6 bases; J trimming: 7 bases; junction bases outside the gene matches: 6.

V gene TRBV27 combines with J gene TRBJ2-7; TRBD2 matches at 11 bases. J lost 0 bases, V lost 8 bases, and 0 bases had no gene match. Germline V gene sequence: CDR1 MNHEY, CDR2 SMNVEV (reference sequence). The CDR3 is made up of 13 amino acids. The CDR3 spells CASGTSGSYEQYF. In nucleotides, the CDR3 is TGTGCCAGCGGGACTAGCGGCTCCTACGAGCAGTACTTC.

This chain links TRBV7-3 with TRBJ2-2; D is unresolved. The germline V gene encodes CDR1 SGHTA and CDR2 FQGTGA. This CDR3 comprises 13 residues. V gave up 4 bases and J gave up 5 bases, with 8 bases separating them. The CDR3 sequence is CASSYQPTGELFF. CDR3 bases: TGTGCCAGCAGCTATCAGCCTACCGGGGAGCTGTTTTTT.

This rearrangement joins TRBV5-1 to TRBJ2-1, with 11 bases matching TRBD1. The CDR3 spans 16 residues. Germline trimming cut 3 bases from V and 8 bases from J; bases unmatched to any gene: 10. Germline CDR1 is SGHRS and CDR2 is YFSETQ. In DNA, the CDR3 is TGCGCCAGCAGCTCAGTCGGGACAGGGGGATGGGATGAGCAGTTCTTC. The encoded protein is CASSSVGTGGWDEQFF.

This clone was picked up many times. This CDR3 reads CASSHRGGGVVETQYF. CDR3 nucleotides: TGTGCCAGCAGCCACCGCGGCGGGGGGGTTGTAGAGACCCAGTACTTC. V is TRBV5-6 and J is TRBJ2-5, with TRBD2 matching 9 bases. Germline V CDR1 and CDR2: SGHDT, YYEEEE. The CDR3 sequence is 16 residues long. V was pared by 4 bases and J by 4 bases, with 11 bases of the junction left unmatched.

This clone appeared once. V gene TRBV7-2 combines with J gene TRBJ1-6; TRBD1 matches at 9 bases. Per the germline V gene, CDR1 is SGHTA and CDR2 is FQGNSA. CDR3 length: 15 amino acids. Trimming cost V 5 bases and J 9 bases; bases outside gene matches: 8. Written as DNA, the CDR3 is TGTGCCAGCAGCCAAACCCGGGACAGGGTTTCACCCCTCCACTTT. It encodes CASSQTRDRVSPLHF.

This clone was seen a handful of times. This chain joins TRBV6-1 and TRBJ1-5; 9 bases fit TRBD1. There are 17 residues in the CDR3. Germline CDR1 reads MNHNS; CDR2 reads SASEGT. The ends lost 4 bases at V and 2 bases at J; junction bases unmatched: 9. For the CDR3, the DNA is TGTGCCAGCAGTGCCACAGGGGGCACGGGCGGCAATCAGCCCCAGCATTTT. Translated: CASSATGGTGGNQPQHF.

The chain recombines TRBV10-2 with TRBJ1-3; D unclear. V lost 3 bases, J lost 0 bases, and 6 bases lay in between. The CDR3 consists of 14 residues. Germline V lookup: CDR1 WSHSY, CDR2 SAAADI. CDR3 region: CASSDSSSGNTIYF. CDR3 bases: TGCGCCAGCAGTGATTCGAGCTCTGGAAACACCATATATTTT.

The chain carries TRBV27 and TRBJ2-1; TRBD2 matches 7 bases. Unmatched junction bases numbered 6, after V lost 5 bases and J lost 5 bases. This CDR3 region has 14 residues. CDR1 is MNHEY, CDR2 SMNVEV, per germline (reference sequence). CDR3 residues: CASSAQLAHNEQFF. The CDR3 nucleotides are TGTGCCAGCAGTGCTCAACTAGCGCACAATGAGCAGTTCTTC.

Concerning this clone itself: Other DNA variants within this sample encode the same CDR3. The chain is built from TRBV28 and TRBJ2-7; 9 bases match TRBD1. There are 14 residues in the CDR3. Germline trimming cut 4 bases from V and 3 bases from J; bases unmatched to any gene: 4. Germline V lookup: CDR1 MDHEN, CDR2 SYDVKM. For the CDR3, the DNA is TGTGCCAGCAGTTACGGGACAGGGATCTACGAGCAGTACTTC. Its translation: CASSYGTGIYEQYF. The full variable domain, in which reference TRBV28 and TRBJ2-7 provide the parts outside the CDR3, is DVKVTQSSRYLVKRTGEKVFLECVQDMDHENMFWYRQDPGLGLRLIYFSYDVKMKEKGDIPEGYSVSREKKERFSLILESASTNQTSMYLCASSYGTGIYEQYFGPGTRLTVT.

V gene TRBV9 combines with J gene TRBJ2-7; 7 bases map to TRBD1. CDR1 and CDR2 (germline): SGDLS, YYNGEE. The length of the CDR3 is 17 residues. The V and J ends lost 2 bases and 2 bases, in that order; junction bases with no gene match: 13. The CDR3 sequence is CASSVGPSGQVTYEQYF. CDR3 bases: TGTGCCAGCAGCGTGGGGCCCTCTGGACAGGTTACCTACGAGCAGTACTTC.

The genes are TRBV28 and TRBJ1-1, with unresolved D. CDR3 length equals 15 residues. From germline, CDR1 is MDHEN and CDR2 SYDVKM. V was trimmed by 5 bases and J by 1 base, leaving 14 bases between them. For the CDR3, the DNA is TGTGCCAGCAGTCTCCCCACCCGGGCGAACACTGAAGCTTTCTTT. This encodes CASSLPTRANTEAFF.

The gene calls are TRBV30 and TRBJ2-7; D uncertain. V lost 3 bases and J 5 bases, leaving 8 bases between the germline ends. Germline CDR1 and CDR2: GTSNPN and SVGIG (reference sequence). This CDR3 is 11 amino acids long. CDR3 nucleotide sequence: TGTGCCTGGAGCGATTTGGACGAGCAGTACTTC. It is translated as CAWSDLDEQYF.

V usage is TRBV5-5 and J usage is TRBJ2-3; unclear D gene. Germline V CDR1 and CDR2: SGHKS, YYEKEE (reference sequence). The length of the CDR3 is 13 residues. V lost 3 bases, J lost 1 base, and 6 bases lay in between. CDR3 loop: CASSSIGTDTQYF. The CDR3 bases are TGTGCCAGCAGCTCCATTGGCACAGATACGCAGTATTTT.

DNA for the CDR3: TGCGCCAGCAGCCAAGATCGAACAGGGGGTAGTGGCGGGGAGCTGTTTTTT. Encoded protein: CASSQDRTGGSGGELFF. V usage is TRBV4-3 and J usage is TRBJ2-2; 8 nucleotides align to TRBD1. The CDR3 length is 17 residues. Losses at the gene ends were 0 bases for V and 7 bases for J; bases not matched to a gene: 10. Germline values: CDR1 LGHNA, CDR2 YSLEER.

The V call is TRBV11-1, the J call TRBJ1-6; 9 bases align to TRBD1. The CDR3 is 14 amino acids. The germline V gene encodes CDR1 SGHAT and CDR2 FQDESV (reference sequence). Losses at the gene ends were 5 bases for V and 7 bases for J; bases not matched to a gene: 3. The CDR3 region is CASSPGQGNSPLHF. Written as DNA, the CDR3 is TGTGCCAGCAGCCCGGGACAGGGAAATTCACCCCTCCACTTT.